The 19 T cell receptor beta chains listed next were all sequenced from one sample in a study of post-analysis software for immune sequencing data. Study results and limitations: A few TRBV segments, TRBV5-6, TRBV5-1 and TRBV20-1 among them, were found more frequent in patients than controls.

What these receptors recognize is not known. Libraries were made from TCR beta cDNA, and they carried unique molecular identifiers. TCRdb redid the calling of the PCR reads with MiXCR, one entry per CDR3 protein. This table has 700,000 to 800,000 distinct CDR3 sequences, roughly 29% appearing once. Source material: blood. The receptors originated from a girl aged 10-17 years with multiple sclerosis.

The chain carries TRBV2 and TRBJ2-5, with D possibly TRBD1 on 5 matching bases. The J call is in doubt because the DNA end fits TRBJ2-7 better. Germline V gives CDR1 SNHLY, CDR2 FYNNEI. The CDR3 length is 17 residues. The CDR3 spells CASSDGVGALEVDEQYF. In DNA, the CDR3 is TGTGCCAGCAGTGATGGTGTAGGGGCCCTAGAGGTCGACGAGCAGTACTTC.

This clonotype was detected ten times or more. The V gene is TRBV6-5, the J gene TRBJ2-1; tentative D call: TRBD1 (5 bases). The V and J ends lost 5 bases and 1 base respectively, with 9 bases between them. Germline V lookup: CDR1 MNHEY, CDR2 SVGAGI. CDR3 size: 14 residues. CDR3 amino acids: CASSKTVSYNEQFF. As DNA, the CDR3 is TGTGCCAGCAGTAAGACAGTTTCCTACAATGAGCAGTTCTTC.

The chain joins TRBV15 to TRBJ2-1, with D uncertain. Germline CDR1 reads LNHNV; CDR2 reads YYDKDF (reference sequence). V was pared by 1 base and J by 6 bases, with 13 bases between. The CDR3 loop spans 15 amino acids. The CDR3 region has the DNA TGTGCCACCAGCAGAGTTTCTGGGTATGGCAATGAGCAGTTCTTC. As protein: CATSRVSGYGNEQFF.

This clonotype was counted only a few times. The CDR3 DNA sequence: TGTGCCAGCAGCCAAGACAGACCGAACACTGAAGCTTTCTTT. Protein product: CASSQDRPNTEAFF. V and J are TRBV3-1 and TRBJ1-1, with unresolved D. V lost 0 bases, J lost 1 base, and 6 bases lay in between. The CDR3 loop spans 14 amino acids. Germline lookup yields CDR1 LGHDT and CDR2 YNNKEL (reference sequence).

The chain has TRBV28 and TRBJ1-4, with TRBD1 matching over 8 bases. CDR1 is MDHEN and CDR2 is SYDVKM in the germline V gene. With V trimmed by 6 bases and J by 6 bases, 9 bases remained unmatched. The CDR3 contains 15 residues. The CDR3 spells CASRSQGVRDEKLFF. The CDR3 bases are TGTGCCAGCAGGTCACAGGGGGTTAGGGATGAAAAACTGTTTTTT.

This chain connects TRBV11-1 to TRBJ1-1; no clear D. CDR1 is SGHAT and CDR2 is FQDESV in the germline V gene (reference sequence). V lost 2 bases to trimming and J lost 5 bases, with 9 bases between them. The CDR3 covers 13 residues. The CDR3 region has the DNA TGTGCCAGCAGCTTAAGCCTGGGGACTGAAGCTTTCTTT. This translates into CASSLSLGTEAFF.

The gene calls are TRBV2 and TRBJ1-5, with D possibly being TRBD1 (6 bases). CDR3 length: 15 residues. CDR1 and CDR2 (germline): SNHLY, FYNNEI. With 3 bases removed from V and 5 bases from J, the gap between germline ends came to 14 bases. The CDR3 DNA reads as TGTGCCAGCAGTGATTCTTTGGGGGCCCATCAGCCCCAGCATTTT. Translating gives CASSDSLGAHQPQHF. Full variable domain (outside the CDR3, taken from reference TRBV2 and TRBJ1-5): EPEVTQTPSHQVTQMGQEVILRCVPISNHLYFYWYRQILGQKVEFLVSFYNNEISEKSEIFDDQFSVERPDGSNFTLKIRSTKLEDSAMYFCASSDSLGAHQPQHFGDGTRLSIL.

This clonotype has more than one count but fewer than ten. The rearrangement joins TRBV5-1 to TRBJ2-3; 12 nucleotides agree with TRBD2. The trim removed 6 bases at V and 1 base at J, leaving 6 bases unmatched. Per the germline V gene, CDR1 is SGHRS and CDR2 is YFSETQ. The CDR3 contains 16 residues. Written as DNA, the CDR3 is TGCGCCAGCACCCCGCGGACTAGCGGGGGCACAGATACGCAGTATTTT. Translating gives CASTPRTSGGTDTQYF. The full variable domain, in which reference TRBV5-1 and TRBJ2-3 provide the parts outside the CDR3, is KAGVTQTPRYLIKTRGQQVTLSCSPISGHRSVSWYQQTPGQGLQFLFEYFSETQRNKGNFPGRFSGRQFSNSRSEMNVSTLELGDSALYLCASTPRTSGGTDTQYFGPGTRLTVL.

This chain joins TRBV20-1 and TRBJ2-3; 8 bases align to TRBD2. The germline CDR1 and CDR2 sequences are DFQATT and SNEGSKA (reference sequence). The CDR3 extends over 15 amino acids. The V segment lost 6 bases and the J segment 2 bases; nucleotides outside the gene matches: 10. In DNA, the CDR3 is TGCAGTGCCAGGGGACTAGGGGCCCACACAGATACGCAGTATTTT. Its protein is CSARGLGAHTDTQYF.

This clonotype was counted only a few times. Here the CDR3 DNA reads TGTGCTAGTGGTTTTCGGCAAAATCAGCCCCAGCATTTT. Protein: CASGFRQNQPQHF. J is TRBJ1-5 and V is TRBV12-5, with D unresolved. The V and J ends lost 3 bases and 4 bases respectively, with 7 bases between them. The CDR3 runs 13 residues. Germline CDR1 is LGHNT and CDR2 is FRNRAP.

The chain links TRBV6-5 to TRBJ1-2; 12 nucleotides line up with TRBD1. CDR3 length equals 16 residues. Germline CDR1 MNHEY, CDR2 SVGAGI. J gave up 8 bases and V 2 bases, and 9 bases lay outside the gene matches. The CDR3 DNA follows: TGTGCCAGCAGTTACCTACGGGACAGGGGGCGCGGCGGCTACACCTTC. Translation: CASSYLRDRGRGGYTF.

This chain links TRBV6-1 with TRBJ1-4, with D hard to call. CDR1 MNHNS and CDR2 SASEGT come from the germline V gene. The V and J ends lost 3 bases and 4 bases respectively, with 12 bases between them. CDR3 length: 15 amino acids. CDR3 bases: TGTGCCAGCAGTGAGTTTCAGGCTCGTAATGAAAAACTGTTTTTT. Protein product: CASSEFQARNEKLFF.

The table lists this clonotype with many counts. The rearrangement joins TRBV29-1 to TRBJ2-7, with TRBD2 matching over 10 bases. The CDR3 is 13 amino acids. Germline CDR1 is SQVTM and CDR2 is ANQGSEA. After removal of 0 bases from V and 4 bases from J, the junction contained 0 bases not matched to a gene. The CDR3 DNA sequence: TGCAGCGTTGAAGAAGCGGGAGGGTACGAGCAGTACTTC. Amino acids: CSVEEAGGYEQYF.

This clonotype was counted only a few times. This chain joins TRBV2 and TRBJ2-5; 7 bases align to TRBD1. Trimming at V came to 4 bases and at J to 4 bases, leaving 9 bases not matched to a gene. The CDR3 totals 15 residues. The germline gives CDR1 SNHLY, CDR2 FYNNEI. The chain's CDR3 is CASSGGQAGGETQYF. The CDR3 nucleotides are TGTGCCAGCAGTGGAGGACAGGCAGGGGGAGAGACCCAGTACTTC. The variable domain in full, with the rest retrieved from reference TRBV2 and TRBJ2-5, is EPEVTQTPSHQVTQMGQEVILRCVPISNHLYFYWYRQILGQKVEFLVSFYNNEISEKSEIFDDQFSVERPDGSNFTLKIRSTKLEDSAMYFCASSGGQAGGETQYFGPGTRLLVL.

This clonotype came up a few times. The chain joins TRBV27 to TRBJ2-3; TRBD2 matches 13 bases. There are 20 residues in the CDR3. Germline V gives CDR1 MNHEY, CDR2 SMNVEV (reference sequence). V lost 1 base and J lost 2; bases outside the gene matches: 12. CDR3 sequence: CASSLFLPGLAGDPTDTQYF. As DNA, the CDR3 is TGTGCCAGCAGTTTATTCCTCCCCGGACTAGCGGGAGACCCCACAGATACGCAGTATTTT.

CDR3 bases: TGTGCCAGCAGCCCTAGACAGCTCCCTAGCACAGATACGCAGTATTTT. Encoded protein: CASSPRQLPSTDTQYF. This chain joins TRBV9 and TRBJ2-3, with a tentative D call TRBD1 (5 bases). The CDR3 contains 16 residues. Germline lookup yields CDR1 SGDLS and CDR2 YYNGEE. The V gene lost 4 bases and the J gene lost 0 bases, with 15 bases spanning the gap. Variable domain in full (rest from reference TRBV9 and TRBJ2-3): DSGVTQTPKHLITATGQRVTLRCSPRSGDLSVYWYQQSLDQGLQFLIQYYNGEERAKGNILERFSAQQFPDLHSELNLSSLELGDSALYFCASSPRQLPSTDTQYFGPGTRLTVL.

The table lists this clonotype with a few counts. The chain couples TRBV12-5 to TRBJ2-3; TRBD1 aligns across 10 bases. J gave up 4 bases and V 7 bases, and 5 bases lay outside the gene matches. The V gene's germline CDR1 is LGHNT and CDR2 FRNRAP. The CDR3 length is 14 residues. CDR3 region: CASAQGTGADTQYF. The CDR3 DNA reads as TGTGCTAGTGCCCAGGGGACAGGGGCAGATACGCAGTATTTT.

This chain joins TRBV3-1 and TRBJ2-1; D is unresolved. Germline CDR1 and CDR2: LGHDT and YNNKEL (reference sequence). This CDR3 spans 16 amino acids. V was clipped by 1 base and J by 0 bases, with 10 bases between them. The CDR3 DNA follows: TGTGCCAGCAGCCAAGTGACCCGGAGCTCCTACAATGAGCAGTTCTTC. Protein sequence: CASSQVTRSSYNEQFF.

The chain recombines TRBV20-1 with TRBJ2-1, with 10 bases identical to TRBD2. The CDR3 is made up of 15 amino acids. CDR1 and CDR2 from the germline V gene are DFQATT and SNEGSKA (reference sequence). The V and J ends lost 6 bases and 9 bases, in that order; junction bases with no gene match: 14. The CDR3 here is CSATTEAGGPGEQFF. The CDR3 nucleotides are TGCAGTGCCACAACGGAAGCGGGAGGGCCCGGTGAGCAGTTCTTC.